The clone carrying this T cell receptor (beta chain) was recorded a few times. This sample was taken from a study of OX40 agonist ivuxolimab in advanced cancers. Study context: The dose-escalation group included hepatocellular carcinoma, melanoma, renal cell carcinoma and head and neck cancer. Participants, roughly 81% male, averaged about 56 years of age, ranging from roughly 23 to 90.

Germline V gene sequence: CDR1 LGHNA, CDR2 YNFKEQ. This CDR3 region has 16 residues. Trimming at V came to 5 bases and at J to 0 bases, leaving 8 bases not matched to a gene. Profiling relied on immunoSEQ multiplex PCR, and the TCRdb table lists in-frame clones only, not all of them. The sample lists about 46,000 clones, 65% to 85% seen once, with roughly 3% in the top ten. The sequenced sample was CD4+ or CD8+ T cells sorted from blood, obtained in a trial of the OX40 agonist ivuxolimab. This TCR derives from an adult with an advanced solid tumor such as melanoma, head and neck, liver or kidney cancer. The chain combines TRBV4-2 with TRBJ2-7, with 9 bases lining up with TRBD1. This chain's CDR3 is CASSKSPGQGSYEQYF. CDR3 DNA sequence: TGTGCCAGCAGCAAGTCCCCGGGACAGGGCTCCTACGAGCAGTACTTC.